The rows below give T cell receptor beta chains drawn from one sample of a study of T cell repertoires in cytomegalovirus infection. Their target antigens are unknown. TCRdb reprocessed the reads via MiXCR and lists one record per CDR3 protein. The sample consists of 700,000 to 950,000 distinct CDR3 sequences, roughly 33% of them appearing once. This material consisted of cultured CD8+ T cells from PBMCs, taken from culture after CMV antigen stimulation. The receptors originated from a human donor in good health (CMV status not recorded). Some clones in this sample may be carry-over from other donors' samples. Each CDR3 is given with its conserved first and last residue. Fields, in order: D gene, V gene, clone size, J gene, CDR3 protein, CDR3 DNA. D genes are given only for firm matches. Expanded clones get a size class; other rows say once, few or many, or leave the size out.

.	TRBV5-4	.	TRBJ1-1	CASSGVQGDTEAFF	TGTGCCAGCAGCGGGGTTCAAGGGGACACTGAAGCTTTCTTT
.	TRBV6-5	.	TRBJ2-7	CASSYGAGAYEQYF	TGTGCCAGCAGTTACGGGGCAGGGGCGTACGAGCAGTACTTC
.	TRBV20-1	.	TRBJ1-1	CSATDILAFF	TGCAGTGCTACGGACATTTTAGCTTTCTTT
.	TRBV6-6	.	TRBJ2-5	CASSYSTRPQYF	TGTGCCAGCAGTTACTCGACACGGCCCCAGTACTTC
TRBD1	TRBV27	.	TRBJ1-1	CASSSRTGGMGTEAFF	TGTGCCAGCAGTTCTCGGACAGGGGGAATGGGCACTGAAGCTTTCTTT
.	TRBV6-5	.	TRBJ1-3	CASSYGTGTKLSGNTIYF	TGTGCCAGCAGTTACGGGACGGGAACCAAGCTCTCTGGAAACACCATATATTTT
.	TRBV12-3/TRBV12-4	many	TRBJ1-1	CASSPRDGYTEAFF	TGTGCCAGCAGTCCCCGGGACGGATACACTGAAGCTTTCTTT
.	TRBV27	.	TRBJ2-7	CASSLYRTVPYEQYF	TGTGCCAGCAGTTTATATCGGACAGTTCCCTACGAGCAGTACTTC
.	TRBV29-1	.	TRBJ2-3	CSVDFRPSDTQYF	TGCAGCGTTGATTTCAGGCCATCGGATACGCAGTATTTT
.	TRBV12-3/TRBV12-4	.	TRBJ2-1	CASGISTGPSSYNEQFF	TGTGCCAGCGGAATATCGACAGGCCCTAGCTCCTACAATGAGCAGTTCTTC
.	TRBV25-1	few	TRBJ1-2	CTSRRTCGYTF	TGCACCTCCCGGAGGACGTGTGGCTACACCTTC
.	TRBV10-1	few	TRBJ2-4	CACRLGPVNIQYF	TGCGCCTGCCGCCTGGGCCCGGTAAACATTCAGTACTTC
TRBD1	TRBV7-6	few	TRBJ1-4	CASSLYRGPPNEKLFF	TGTGCCAGCAGCTTATACAGGGGGCCGCCTAATGAAAAACTGTTTTTT
.	TRBV7-6	many	TRBJ1-1	CASSLEGVSEAFF	TGTGCCAGCAGCTTAGAAGGGGTCAGTGAAGCTTTCTTT
.	TRBV6-5	once	TRBJ1-1	CASSRYREGTEAFF	TGTGCCAGCAGCCGCTACAGGGAAGGCACTGAAGCTTTCTTT
.	TRBV7-9	few	TRBJ1-1	CASTLGAAAFTEAFF	TGTGCCAGCACTTTAGGGGCAGCGGCTTTCACTGAAGCTTTCTTT
.	TRBV20-1	.	TRBJ2-1	CSARDWGRAGRWNEQFF	TGCAGTGCTAGAGATTGGGGACGGGCCGGACGGTGGAATGAGCAGTTCTTC
TRBD1	TRBV19	.	TRBJ1-2	CASSTIVLTGLPDGYTF	TGTGCCAGTAGTACCATCGTCCTGACAGGGCTCCCCGATGGCTACACCTTC
.	TRBV29-1	.	TRBJ2-2	CSVVYPTGELFF	TGCAGCGTTGTGTACCCCACCGGGGAGCTGTTTTTT
.	TRBV28	many	TRBJ2-5	CASSLGTGVPETQYF	TGTGCCAGCAGTTTAGGAACGGGGGTTCCGGAGACCCAGTACTTC
TRBD2	TRBV19	few	TRBJ2-7	CATGTTIYEQYF	TGTGCCACCGGGACTACCATCTACGAGCAGTACTTC
.	TRBV12-3/TRBV12-4	.	TRBJ2-2	CASSPTFGSGTPGELFF	TGTGCCAGCAGTCCTACCTTTGGGTCGGGTACACCCGGGGAGCTGTTTTTT
.	TRBV7-2	many	TRBJ2-2	CASSLMPGSGELFF	TGTGCCAGCAGCTTAATGCCAGGGTCCGGGGAGCTGTTTTTT
.	TRBV27	.	TRBJ1-1	CASSPSRDTNTEAFF	TGTGCCAGCAGTCCGAGCCGGGACACGAACACTGAAGCTTTCTTT
.	TRBV11-2	.	TRBJ1-2	CASSLGGPSYGYTF	TGTGCCAGCAGCTTAGGGGGGCCTTCATATGGCTACACCTTC
TRBD1	TRBV6-5	.	TRBJ2-7	CASSPDRDSDYEQYF	TGTGCCAGCAGTCCAGACCGGGACAGCGACTACGAGCAGTACTTC
.	TRBV27	.	TRBJ2-1	CASSLGDTSYNEQFF	TGTGCCAGCAGTTTAGGGGATACCTCCTACAATGAGCAGTTCTTC
.	TRBV6-5	.	TRBJ2-1	CASSYIGGIYNEQFF	TGTGCCAGCAGTTACATAGGGGGTATATACAATGAGCAGTTCTTC
TRBD1	TRBV2	.	TRBJ2-7	CAEWRVGTGSYEQYF	TGTGCCGAATGGAGAGTCGGGACAGGGTCCTACGAGCAGTACTTC
.	TRBV12-3/TRBV12-4	many	TRBJ2-1	CASTLIDFLNEQFF	TGTGCCAGCACCCTTATCGACTTCCTAAATGAGCAGTTCTTC
.	TRBV6-2/TRBV6-3	few	TRBJ2-2	CATHQGTNTGELFF	TGTGCCACCCACCAGGGTACGAACACCGGGGAGCTGTTTTTT